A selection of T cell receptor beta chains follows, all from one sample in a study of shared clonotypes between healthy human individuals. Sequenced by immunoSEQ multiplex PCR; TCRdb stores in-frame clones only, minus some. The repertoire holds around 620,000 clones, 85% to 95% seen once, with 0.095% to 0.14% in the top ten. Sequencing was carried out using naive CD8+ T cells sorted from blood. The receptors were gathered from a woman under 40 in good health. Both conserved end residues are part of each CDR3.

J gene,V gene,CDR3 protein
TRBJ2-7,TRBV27,CASTPGPGSYEQYF
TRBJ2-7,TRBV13,CASSHATGYEQYF
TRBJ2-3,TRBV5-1,CASSSSGVGDTQYF
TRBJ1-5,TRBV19,CASEDGIVGNQPQHF
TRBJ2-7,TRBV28,CASSFDNYEQYF
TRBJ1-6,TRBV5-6,CASSLVGGTTYNSPLHF
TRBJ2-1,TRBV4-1,CASSQDRNEQFF
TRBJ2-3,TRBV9,CASSVSREGPDTQYF
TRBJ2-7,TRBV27,CASSLAWGERYEQYF
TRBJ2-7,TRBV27,CASSLYGPSYEQYF
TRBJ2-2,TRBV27,CASSVNSQGELFF
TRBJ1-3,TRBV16,CASSQSGQAAGNTIYF
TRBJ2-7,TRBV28,CAGGDRVEQYF
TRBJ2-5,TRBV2,CASRPGQTKETQYF
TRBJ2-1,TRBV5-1,CASSTQRERVNEQFF
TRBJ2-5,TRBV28,CASSRQGEFRETQYF
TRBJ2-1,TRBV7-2,CASSLTILGEGYNEQFF
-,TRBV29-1,CSVAGGRGEQYF
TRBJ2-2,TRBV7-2,CASSSYRLAGVNTGELFF
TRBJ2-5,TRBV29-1,CSVEDQAREGETQYF
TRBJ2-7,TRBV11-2,CASSLRTSGIVQYF
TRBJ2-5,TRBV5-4,CASSWGAAGVKETQYF
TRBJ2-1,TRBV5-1,CASTPDRLGEQFF
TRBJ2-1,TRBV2,CASLTAKKPNEQFF
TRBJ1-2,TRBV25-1,CASSGQWVATMAGYTF
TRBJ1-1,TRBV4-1,CASTPGTGGLDTEAFF
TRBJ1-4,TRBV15,CATKLQGVSEKLFF
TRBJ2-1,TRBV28,CATRTSGAYYNEQFF
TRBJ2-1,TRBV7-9,CASSLGQQAYNEQFF
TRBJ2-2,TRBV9,CASSGGTTNTGELFF
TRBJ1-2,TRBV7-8,CASSLVGGLGYGYTF
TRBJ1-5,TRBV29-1,CSVEFSSNQPQHF
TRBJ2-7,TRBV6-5,CASGTGPYEQYF
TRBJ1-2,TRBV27,CASRTGGYGYTF
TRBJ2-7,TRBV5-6,CASSLVPGLASHEQYF
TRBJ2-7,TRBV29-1,CSVEDWGLAGGFYEQYF
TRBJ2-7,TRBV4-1,CASSHSSSGINEQYF
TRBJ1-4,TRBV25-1,CASRGLNEKLFF
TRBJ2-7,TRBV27,CASSLRADGSYEQYF
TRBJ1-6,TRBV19,CASSYGVPGTANSPLHF
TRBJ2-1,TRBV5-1,CASSLTGGPGNEQFF
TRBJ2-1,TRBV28,CASSYYAVTYNEQFF
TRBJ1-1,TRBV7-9,CASSRTTGEKTEAFF